Following are 17 T cell receptor beta chains from one sample sequenced in a study of cytomegalovirus exposure and HLA in healthy donors. The PCR made use of 60 Vbeta and 13 Jbeta primers. TCRdb's table, derived via immunoSEQ multiplex PCR, lists solely in-frame clones and lacks some. Counted here are 100,000 to 150,000 clones, 75% to 85% occurring once; the ten biggest clones make up 1%. Sequenced sample: PBMCs. The receptors here all came from a middle-aged man in good health and CMV-seronegative.

The V gene is TRBV5-1, the J gene TRBJ2-1; D not certain. Germline V gives CDR1 SGHRS, CDR2 YFSETQ. V lost 0 bases to trimming and J lost 5 bases, with 9 bases between them. This CDR3 is built from 14 residues. The CDR3 DNA reads as TGCGCCAGCAGCTTGGGTCGTCCCCACAATGAGCAGTTCTTC. Amino acids: CASSLGRPHNEQFF.

The chain is built from TRBV5-1 and TRBJ2-5; the D gene is possibly TRBD1 (5 bases). The CDR3 consists of 13 residues. With 2 bases removed from V and 4 bases from J, the gap between germline ends came to 9 bases. Germline V gene lookup returns CDR1 SGHRS and CDR2 YFSETQ. The CDR3 DNA follows: TGCGCCAGCAGCTTTAATGGGGCAGAGACCCAGTACTTC. This codes for CASSFNGAETQYF.

V is TRBV27 and J is TRBJ1-1; D is perhaps TRBD1 (5 bases). The CDR3 covers 15 residues. V lost 1 base to trimming and J lost 6 bases, with 15 bases between them. Germline V gene lookup returns CDR1 MNHEY and CDR2 SMNVEV (reference sequence). Written as DNA, the CDR3 is TGTGCCAGCAGTTTATATGGTGGGGGGATAGCTGAAGCTTTCTTT. Translation gives CASSLYGGGIAEAFF.

The CDR3 sequence is CASSERQRWQPQHF. The CDR3 DNA reads as TGTGCCAGCAGTGAGCGGCAGCGGTGGCAGCCCCAGCATTTT. The chain joins TRBV6-1 to TRBJ1-5; no clear D gene. There are 14 residues in the CDR3. The V gene lost 3 bases and the J gene lost 7 bases, with 13 bases spanning the gap. Germline values: CDR1 MNHNS, CDR2 SASEGT.

A few counts support this clone. CDR3: CASSPRLVNEQFF. The CDR3 DNA reads as TGTGCCAGCAGCCCACGACTAGTAAATGAGCAGTTCTTC. V is TRBV7-3 and J is TRBJ2-1; the D gene is possibly TRBD2 (6 bases). Germline loops: CDR1 SGHTA, CDR2 FQGTGA. V was cut by 5 bases and J by 7 bases, with 12 bases left in between. This CDR3 contains 13 residues.

This chain links TRBV29-1 with TRBJ1-1, with 9 bases that match TRBD1. V gave up 7 bases and J gave up 3 bases; unmatched junction bases: 3. The CDR3 runs to 12 residues. Germline CDR1 and CDR2: SQVTM and ANQGSEA. CDR3 bases: TGCAGCGCGCGGACAGGGGACACTGAAGCTTTCTTT. It is translated as CSARTGDTEAFF.

V and J are TRBV4-1 and TRBJ2-1; perhaps TRBD2 as D (6 bases). V lost 4 bases and J lost 8, with 21 bases in between. CDR3 length: 16 residues. The germline CDR1 and CDR2 sequences are MGHRA and YSYEKL. The CDR3 DNA reads TGCGCCAGCAGCCCCCGGGGAGGAGTGGCAGTCGATGAGCAGTTCTTC. Protein product: CASSPRGGVAVDEQFF.

The genes are TRBV19 and TRBJ2-7, with 8 bases identical to TRBD1. CDR1 is LNHDA, CDR2 SQIVND, per germline (reference sequence). Trimming removed 5 bases from V and 4 bases from J; junction bases left unmatched: 13. The CDR3 totals 16 residues. CDR3 coding DNA: TGTGCCAGTAGTGTAACACTGGACAGGGTTAGATACGAGCAGTACTTC. This sequence encodes CASSVTLDRVRYEQYF.

The chain couples TRBV25-1 to TRBJ1-4; no clear D. This CDR3 has 12 residues. Trimming took off 1 base at V and 7 bases at J, with 4 bases between the two ends. Per the germline V gene, CDR1 is MGHDK and CDR2 is SYGVNS. The CDR3 loop reads CASSESREKLFF. CDR3 nucleotide sequence: TGTGCCAGCAGTGAATCCCGTGAAAAACTGTTTTTT.

J is TRBJ2-1 and V is TRBV5-1; 10 bases align to TRBD1. V gave up 1 base and J gave up 4 bases; unmatched junction bases: 5. This CDR3 has 16 amino acids. Germline values: CDR1 SGHRS, CDR2 YFSETQ. The CDR3 loop is CASSLSSGQGYNEQFF. DNA for the CDR3: TGCGCCAGCAGCTTGTCGTCGGGACAGGGGTACAATGAGCAGTTCTTC.

The sample holds a few counts of this clone. The rearrangement links TRBV2 to TRBJ2-7; D might be TRBD1 (6 bases). V lost 5 bases and J lost 3, with 8 bases in between. Germline CDR1 reads SNHLY; CDR2 reads FYNNEI. CDR3 length equals 12 residues. CDR3 protein: CASSTGFYEQYF. The CDR3 DNA reads TGTGCCAGCAGTACAGGGTTCTACGAGCAGTACTTC.

For this clone: Other nucleotide sequences in the sample specify the same CDR3. This chain connects TRBV7-2 to TRBJ2-1, with D perhaps matching TRBD1 (6 bases). CDR1 SGHTA and CDR2 FQGNSA come from the germline V gene. Trimming took off 1 base at V and 2 bases at J, with 9 bases between the two ends. The CDR3 runs to 15 residues. CDR3 DNA: TGTGCCAGCAGCTTAGTCCAGGGGACCTACAATGAGCAGTTCTTC. The encoded protein is CASSLVQGTYNEQFF.

This clone appeared once. This chain uses TRBV13 with TRBJ1-2, with D perhaps matching TRBD1 (6 bases). Germline V CDR1 and CDR2: PRHDT, FYEKMQ (reference sequence). V lost 5 bases and J 8 bases, leaving 12 bases between the germline ends. CDR3 length: 12 residues. The DNA of the CDR3 is TGTGCCAGCAGCCCCCGGGACATCGGCTACACCTTC. It specifies CASSPRDIGYTF.

This clone was detected only a few times. CDR3 residues: CAIRERGVDAEAFF. In DNA form, the CDR3 reads TGTGCCATCAGGGAAAGGGGCGTCGACGCTGAAGCTTTCTTT. V and J are TRBV10-3 and TRBJ1-1, with D maybe TRBD1 (5 bases). The CDR3 runs 14 residues. The V and J ends lost 6 bases and 6 bases respectively, with 17 bases between them. Germline CDR1 reads ENHRY; CDR2 reads SYGVKD.

This clone appeared a few times. This chain joins TRBV28 and TRBJ2-7; weak D call: TRBD2 (5 bases). This CDR3 has 12 residues. Germline CDR1 MDHEN, CDR2 SYDVKM. V was shortened by 5 bases and J by 3 bases, with 8 bases between the two germline ends. CDR3 residues: CASSPRGYEQYF. CDR3 DNA sequence: TGTGCCAGCAGTCCACGGGGCTACGAGCAGTACTTC.

This sequence joins TRBV27 and TRBJ2-7; possible D gene TRBD2, 5 bases. Germline V gives CDR1 MNHEY, CDR2 SMNVEV (reference sequence). Trimming left V 4 bases short and J 3 bases short, with 13 bases between. CDR3 size: 14 residues. CDR3 sequence: CASSSILVGYEQYF. The CDR3 DNA reads as TGTGCCAGCAGTTCGATACTAGTAGGCTACGAGCAGTACTTC.

This chain connects TRBV5-1 to TRBJ2-3; D is perhaps TRBD2 (6 bases). Germline values: CDR1 SGHRS, CDR2 YFSETQ. The V gene lost 2 bases and the J gene lost 4 bases, with 11 bases spanning the gap. The CDR3 extends over 14 amino acids. The CDR3 nucleotides are TGCGCCAGCAGCTTCCCCGGGAGTGCAGATACGCAGTATTTT. It yields the protein CASSFPGSADTQYF.